The present entry profiles one T cell receptor beta chain with its context. Its antigen is still unknown. From the 5' RACE reads, TCRdb called clonotypes with MiXCR, one entry per CDR3 protein. The sample carries some 320,000 distinct CDR3 sequences, approximately 15% recorded once. V was pared by 5 bases and J by 6 bases, with 9 bases between. CDR1 and CDR2 from the germline V gene are SGHTA and FQGNSA. This CDR3 is built from 12 residues. This sample was included in a study of T-cell memory formation after mild COVID-19. The study's findings and limits: Largely, contracting CD4+ clones fell within CM and EM, and contracting CD8+ clones within EMRA. Cross-reactive memory seemingly joined, as some responding clones were found in pre-infection memory.

The sample was PBMCs or a T cell subset sorted from them (not recorded which). The clonotype comes from a man between 18 and 35 years old who had mild COVID-19 (a few samples of this study predate the infection). Cell type and time point are not known. The V call is TRBV7-2, the J call TRBJ2-3; D not certain. The CDR3 is CASSAVVDTQYF. CDR3 coding DNA: TGTGCCAGCAGCGCGGTGGTGGATACGCAGTATTTT.